This T cell receptor beta chain comes out of a study of blood T cell repertoires in COVID-19. Profiled with immunoSEQ multiplex PCR; TCRdb holds only in-frame clones, not every one. Of 310,000 or so clones listed, roughly 90% are singletons. This clonotype was obtained from a young woman who had recovered from COVID-19. The sequenced material came from PBMCs or T cells enriched from blood (not recorded which).

The CDR3 is CASSPWSVQTEAFF. The CDR3, as DNA: TGTGCCAGCTCACCGTGGTCAGTACAAACCGAAGCTTTCTTT. The rearrangement links TRBV18 to TRBJ1-1; D is uncertain. The germline CDR1 and CDR2 sequences are KGHSH and LQKENI. The CDR3 totals 14 residues. V gave up 3 bases and J gave up 8 bases, with 16 bases separating them.